Below, one T cell receptor beta chain is given with its context. The data were obtained in a study of cytomegalovirus exposure and HLA in healthy donors. Overall study: Around 86 million unique TCRs, all from HLA-typed donors, were included in an early release of the data.

CDR3 length: 14 amino acids. Amplification used 60 Vbeta primers and 13 Jbeta primers. Produced via immunoSEQ multiplex PCR; TCRdb's table is partial and in-frame only. This table has 140,000 to 150,000 clones, roughly 73% appearing once. This TCR was recovered from a young woman in good health and CMV-seronegative. Sequenced input: PBMCs. This chain links TRBV12-1 with TRBJ2-7; TRBD2, the table's D call, was not compared with the DNA. TRBV12-1 is a pseudogene segment. CDR3 protein: CASSRQPGTPEQYF. CDR3 bases: TGTGCCAGCAGCCGCCAACCGGGGACTCCCGAGCAGTACTTC.